This T cell receptor (beta chain) was captured by sequencing in a study of tumor-infiltrating lymphocytes in primary liver carcinoma. About the study: Patients, male and female, were 30 to 69 years old. Read depth, roughly 3.65 to 7.13 million productive TCRbeta reads, did not differ significantly between tissues.

Making TCR beta cDNA involved 400 to 600 ng total RNA and a constant-region primer. For TCR beta, libraries were produced by three nested multiplex PCR rounds using slightly modified ARM-PCR. Two initial PCR rounds of about 10 cycles each paired TRBV1-TRBV30 forward primers with a C-beta reverse primer. TCRdb fed the multiplex PCR reads into MiXCR, producing one record per CDR3 protein. The data show 320,000 or so distinct CDR3 sequences, less than 75% seen once. CDR3 length: 12 amino acids. Between the trimmed V and J ends, which lost 10 bases and 6 bases, there was a span of 15 bases. Germline CDR1 reads MDHEN; CDR2 reads SYDVKM. Unsorted whole blood supplied the blood RNA, and germline DNA was isolated too. The study enrolled treatment-naive patients with chronic HBV infection.

Sequencing was carried out using peripheral blood. The chain couples TRBV28 to TRBJ1-2; TRBD1 might be the D (6 bases). This clonotype was obtained from a man aged 40-50 years with primary liver carcinoma and hepatitis B virus infection. The CDR3 coding sequence is TGTGCCACCATGGCGGGGGCTGATGGCTACACCTTC. Protein: CATMAGADGYTF.